These 18 T cell receptor beta chains came from one sample sequenced in a study of cytomegalovirus exposure and HLA in healthy donors. With 60 Vbeta and 13 Jbeta primers, the PCR was carried out. Data came from immunoSEQ multiplex PCR; TCRdb stores just in-frame clones and leaves some out. This sample has 99,000 or so clones, with about 12% found just once. Specimen: PBMCs. All receptors derive from a man between 40 and 49 years old in good health and CMV-seropositive.

This clone showed up just a few times. CDR3 protein: CASSAARGINEQFF. CDR3 bases: TGCGCCAGCAGCGCTGCCCGGGGGATAAATGAGCAGTTCTTC. The chain is built from TRBV5-1 and TRBJ2-1; tentatively, D is TRBD2 (6 bases). Trimming stripped 4 bases from V and 7 bases from J, with 15 bases between. There are 14 residues in the CDR3. Germline values: CDR1 SGHRS, CDR2 YFSETQ.

The V gene is TRBV6-1, the J gene TRBJ2-7; a weak D match, TRBD2 (5 bases). The CDR3 is 16 residues long. V was clipped by 0 bases and J by 3 bases, with 15 bases between them. The germline gives CDR1 MNHNS, CDR2 SASEGT. The CDR3 loop is CASSEAEGGGGYEQYF. The CDR3 bases are TGTGCCAGCAGTGAAGCGGAAGGTGGAGGTGGCTACGAGCAGTACTTC.

The V and J genes are TRBV28 and TRBJ2-3, with D possibly TRBD2 on 6 matching bases. CDR3 length equals 14 residues. CDR1 is MDHEN, CDR2 SYDVKM, per germline. V shed 5 bases and J shed 1 base, with 10 bases lying between them. CDR3 region: CASSTPGGTDTQYF. In DNA form, the CDR3 reads TGTGCCAGCAGTACCCCGGGAGGCACAGATACGCAGTATTTT.

The genes are TRBV6-4 and TRBJ2-1, with 8 nucleotides matching TRBD2. The V gene's germline CDR1 is MRHNA and CDR2 SNTAGT. There are 14 residues in the CDR3. V trimming: 5 bases; J trimming: 5 bases; junction bases outside the gene matches: 5. The CDR3: CASSSGGSDNEQFF. In DNA form, the CDR3 reads TGTGCCAGCAGTAGCGGGGGATCAGACAATGAGCAGTTCTTC.

There are a few counts of this clone. The chain uses TRBV28 and TRBJ2-1, with TRBD2 identical over 9 bases. The V gene end was trimmed by 7 bases and the J gene end by 6 bases; junction bases not matched to a gene: 13. The CDR3 has 16 residues. From germline, CDR1 is MDHEN and CDR2 SYDVKM. The CDR3: CASKQGGLALPNEQFF. The CDR3 region has the DNA TGTGCCAGCAAACAGGGCGGACTAGCGCTCCCCAATGAGCAGTTCTTC.

The chain links TRBV7-3 to TRBJ2-2, with D perhaps matching TRBD2 (6 bases). V shed 5 bases and J shed 2 bases, with 18 bases lying between them. The CDR3 is 17 amino acids. The germline V gene encodes CDR1 SGHTA and CDR2 FQGTGA. This CDR3 is CASSLLGGNINTGELFF. CDR3 DNA: TGTGCCAGCAGCCTCCTCGGCGGGAACATTAACACCGGGGAGCTGTTTTTT.

In this sample, this clone turned up a few times. The chain is built from TRBV18 and TRBJ1-1, with D unresolved. CDR1 KGHSH and CDR2 LQKENI come from the germline V gene. This CDR3 comprises 11 residues. V was cut by 5 bases and J by 5 bases, with 6 bases left in between. The CDR3 loop reads CASSGETEAFF. In nucleotides, the CDR3 is TGTGCCAGCTCAGGAGAAACTGAAGCTTTCTTT.

This clone was recorded a few times. The chain is built from TRBV19 and TRBJ2-7; 8 positions agree with TRBD1. The CDR3 is 15 amino acids. The trim removed 5 bases at V and 0 bases at J, leaving 6 bases unmatched. Looked up from germline, CDR1 is LNHDA and CDR2 is SQIVND (reference sequence). The CDR3 loop is CASSGQGDGSYEQYF. The CDR3 DNA reads as TGTGCCAGTAGTGGACAGGGTGATGGCTCCTACGAGCAGTACTTC.

This clone appeared a few times. The chain joins TRBV13 to TRBJ2-1; 7 bases are shared with TRBD2. The J segment lost 10 bases and the V segment lost 8 bases, leaving 11 bases of the junction unmatched. The CDR3 totals 13 residues. Per the germline V gene, CDR1 is PRHDT and CDR2 is FYEKMQ (reference sequence). Written as DNA, the CDR3 is TGTGCCAGCCTCGCTAGCGGCGATTGGGAGCAGTTCTTC. Amino acid sequence: CASLASGDWEQFF.

The chain is built from TRBV25-1 and TRBJ2-7, with D unresolved. Deletions cut 4 bases from V and 1 base from J, with 11 bases between. The CDR3 has 14 amino acids. Germline V lookup: CDR1 MGHDK, CDR2 SYGVNS. The DNA for the CDR3 is TGTGCCAGCAGTGTCGGCGGAAGTTCCTACGAGCAGTACTTC. Its protein is CASSVGGSSYEQYF.

The V call is TRBV6-5, the J call TRBJ1-1, with 7 bases fitting TRBD1. CDR3 length: 15 amino acids. Trimming took 0 bases from V and 4 from J; bases not matched to a gene: 5. Germline V gene data show CDR1 as MNHEY and CDR2 as SVGAGI. CDR3 amino acids: CASSYSTGWGTEAFF. CDR3 in DNA: TGTGCCAGCAGTTACTCGACAGGGTGGGGCACTGAAGCTTTCTTT.

V is TRBV11-2 and J is TRBJ2-2; D call uncertain. The CDR3 is 12 residues long. Trimming pared 5 bases from V and 1 base from J, leaving 2 bases between. CDR1 SGHAT and CDR2 FQNNGV come from the germline V gene. CDR3 sequence: CASSLNTGELFF. CDR3 nucleotides: TGTGCCAGCAGCCTGAACACCGGGGAGCTGTTTTTT.

This clone was counted only a few times. The rearrangement uses TRBV7-2 and TRBJ2-7, with 7 bases aligning to TRBD2. The V gene's germline CDR1 is SGHTA and CDR2 FQGNSA. V was clipped by 4 bases and J by 4 bases; unmatched bases: 7. The CDR3 contains 14 residues. In nucleotides, the CDR3 is TGTGCCAGCAGCTCAACCGGGACTAAATACGAGCAGTACTTC. This gives the protein CASSSTGTKYEQYF.

J is TRBJ1-1 and V is TRBV5-6; D call uncertain. Per germline, CDR1 SGHDT and CDR2 YYEEEE. V was cut by 2 bases and J by 0 bases, with 8 bases left in between. The CDR3 length is 14 residues. As DNA, the CDR3 is TGTGCCAGCAGCTTTGTTCAGATGAACACTGAAGCTTTCTTT. Translation: CASSFVQMNTEAFF.

J is TRBJ2-5 and V is TRBV5-6, with 14 bases aligning to TRBD2. The V gene's germline CDR1 is SGHDT and CDR2 YYEEEE. The CDR3 spans 19 residues. J lost 5 bases, V lost 0 bases, and 12 bases had no gene match. CDR3 sequence: CASSLGLTSGRARGETQYF. The CDR3 DNA sequence: TGTGCCAGCAGCTTGGGGTTGACTAGCGGGAGGGCCCGGGGGGAGACCCAGTACTTC.

This clone was counted only a few times. This sequence joins TRBV6-5 and TRBJ2-7, with 12 positions matching TRBD2. The CDR3 has 15 amino acids. After removal of 6 bases from V and 0 bases from J, the junction contained 3 bases not matched to a gene. The germline V gene encodes CDR1 MNHEY and CDR2 SVGAGI. The CDR3, as DNA: TGTGCCAGCAGCAGGACTAGCGGGGCCTCCTACGAGCAGTACTTC. As protein: CASSRTSGASYEQYF.

As for this clone: This same CDR3 is encoded by further DNA sequences in the sample. This chain connects TRBV5-1 to TRBJ2-1; the match to TRBD2 covers 10 bases. Germline V gene lookup returns CDR1 SGHRS and CDR2 YFSETQ. The length of the CDR3 is 15 residues. V was pared by 2 bases and J by 7 bases, with 6 bases of the junction left unmatched. CDR3 protein: CASSLGLAGVNEQFF. The CDR3 coding sequence is TGCGCCAGCAGCTTAGGGCTAGCGGGAGTGAATGAGCAGTTCTTC.

The rearrangement joins TRBV2 to TRBJ2-3; the D gene is possibly TRBD2 (6 bases). CDR1 and CDR2 from the germline V gene are SNHLY and FYNNEI. The CDR3 is 15 amino acids. The CDR3 DNA reads as TGTGGCAGTTCCCGATCTAGCGATAGCACAGATACGCAGTATTTT. This encodes CGSSRSSDSTDTQYF.